The 25 T cell receptor beta chains given below trace back to one sample, sequenced in a study of T cells after yellow fever vaccination. Using its own MiXCR run on the 5' RACE reads, TCRdb lists one record per CDR3 protein. This table holds approximately 32,000 distinct CDR3 sequences, approximately 10% found once. Sequences were derived from PBMCs, either bulk or a sorted T-cell subset (CD4+, CD8+, memory, or dextramer-sorted; not recorded which), sampled roughly 14 days after the first yellow fever vaccination. These receptors were obtained from a man between 18 and 35 years old who received the YFV17D yellow fever vaccine.

This clonotype was seen many times. V and J are TRBV27 and TRBJ1-6; D is unresolved. Germline V CDR1 and CDR2: MNHEY, SMNVEV (reference sequence). The CDR3 extends over 16 amino acids. The V end was cut by 1 base, the J end by 0 bases, with 7 bases between. CDR3 protein: CASSLLGSSYNSPLHF. The CDR3 region has the DNA TGTGCCAGCAGTTTATTGGGGAGCTCCTATAATTCACCCCTCCACTTT.

The sample holds many counts of this clonotype. The chain combines TRBV15 with TRBJ1-5; D call uncertain. The CDR3 length is 15 residues. The V gene lost 4 bases and the J gene lost 4 bases, with 14 bases spanning the gap. Germline values: CDR1 LNHNV, CDR2 YYDKDF (reference sequence). For the CDR3, the DNA is TGTGCCACCAGCACCTTAGATGGGATAAATCAGCCCCAGCATTTT. This translates into CATSTLDGINQPQHF.

This clonotype was picked up many times. V usage is TRBV5-1 and J usage is TRBJ2-7; tentative D call: TRBD1 (5 bases). V shed 2 bases and J shed 7 bases, with 16 bases lying between them. Germline assignment: CDR1 SGHRS and CDR2 YFSETQ. This CDR3 contains 14 residues. The DNA of the CDR3 is TGCGCCAGCAGCTTAACAGGTGGGGCGGTTGAGCAGTACTTC. It yields the protein CASSLTGGAVEQYF.

The J gene is TRBJ2-1, the V gene TRBV4-2; 7 bases match TRBD1. There are 16 residues in the CDR3. CDR1 is LGHNA and CDR2 is YNFKEQ in the germline V gene. With 3 bases clipped from V and 3 bases from J, the junction kept 8 bases outside the gene matches. The CDR3 loop is CASSHERTGIYNEQFF. The CDR3 region has the DNA TGTGCCAGCAGCCATGAGCGGACAGGAATCTACAATGAGCAGTTCTTC.

A remark on this clonotype: A much larger clone sits a single nucleotide away, making a read error possible. The chain recombines TRBV18 with TRBJ2-3; a possible D gene is TRBD1 (6 bases). V was trimmed by 7 bases and J by 5 bases, leaving 16 bases between them. The germline V gene has CDR1 KGHSH and CDR2 LQKENI. The CDR3 is 14 residues long. CDR3 in DNA: TGTGCCAGCTTGAGGAGAGGGGGAGTAGATACGCAGTATTTT. This gives the protein CASLRRGGVDTQYF. The variable domain in full, completed from reference TRBV18 and TRBJ2-3, reads NAGVMQNPRHLVRRRGQEARLRCSPMKGHSHVYWYRQLPEEGLKFMVYLQKENIIDESGMPKERFSAEFPKEGPSILRIQQVVRGDSAAYFCASLRRGGVDTQYFGPGTRLTVL.

Within the sample, this clonotype is medium-sized. An end of the junction differs from the germline gene, which may be a read error. The rearrangement links TRBV4-2 to TRBJ2-1, with D unclear. CDR3 length: 12 amino acids. In germline, CDR1 is LGHNA, CDR2 YNFKEQ. CDR3 in DNA: TGTGCCAGCAGCCAAGACGGGCGGCAGGAAGTCTTC. Translating it yields CASSQDGRQEVF.

This clonotype was observed many times. V usage is TRBV24-1 and J usage is TRBJ2-3; D call uncertain. Trimming took off 3 bases at V and 2 bases at J, with 11 bases between the two ends. The CDR3 sequence is 15 residues long. CDR1 is KGHDR and CDR2 is SFDVKD in the germline V gene. CDR3 amino acids: CATSDKDRHTDTQYF. The CDR3 coding sequence is TGTGCCACCAGTGATAAGGACCGACACACAGATACGCAGTATTTT.

In this sample, this clonotype turned up a few times. The chain has TRBV5-5 and TRBJ2-7; D is ambiguous. Germline V gives CDR1 SGHKS, CDR2 YYEKEE (reference sequence). The CDR3 extends over 15 amino acids. V gave up 0 bases and J gave up 0 bases, with 10 bases separating them. The CDR3 DNA sequence: TGTGCCAGCAGCTTGGTAGCCCTGAGCTCCTACGAGCAGTACTTC. Its protein is CASSLVALSSYEQYF.

This clonotype showed up many times. The V gene is TRBV20-1, the J gene TRBJ2-1, with 11 positions matching TRBD2. This CDR3 comprises 14 residues. Germline assignment: CDR1 DFQATT and CDR2 SNEGSKA (reference sequence). The V gene end was trimmed by 6 bases and the J gene end by 6 bases; junction bases not matched to a gene: 7. The CDR3 DNA is TGCAGTGCAATTAGCGGGGGGGCCTTCAATGAGCAGTTCTTC. It yields the protein CSAISGGAFNEQFF.

This clonotype was seen more than once but under ten times. A much more abundant neighbour one base away suggests this may be a read error. This CDR3 reads CASSYDSPNTGELFF. In DNA, the CDR3 is TGTGCCAGCAGTTACGACAGTCCGAACACCGGGGAGCTGTTTTTT. V and J are TRBV6-5 and TRBJ2-2, with D perhaps TRBD1 (5 bases). The CDR3 totals 15 residues. CDR1 is MNHEY, CDR2 SVGAGI, per germline. Trimming stripped 2 bases from V and 0 bases from J, with 7 bases between.

Many counts were recorded for this clonotype. The chain links TRBV5-1 to TRBJ2-1; 11 positions match TRBD2. The CDR3 loop spans 15 amino acids. Per germline, CDR1 SGHRS and CDR2 YFSETQ. V was clipped by 5 bases and J by 4 bases; unmatched bases: 5. This chain's CDR3 is CASRSSGGTYNEQFF. The CDR3 DNA is TGCGCCAGCAGATCTAGCGGGGGGACTTACAATGAGCAGTTCTTC.

This clonotype has ten or more counts. This chain uses TRBV20-1 with TRBJ1-3, with D uncertain. CDR3 length: 13 amino acids. The V gene lost 5 bases and the J gene lost 3 bases, with 11 bases spanning the gap. CDR1 is DFQATT and CDR2 is SNEGSKA in the germline V gene (reference sequence). This CDR3 reads CSAPGIGGNTIYF. The CDR3 nucleotides read TGCAGTGCTCCGGGGATAGGTGGAAACACCATATATTTT.

The sample holds many counts of this clonotype. The CDR3: CASSLVGVITEAFF. CDR3 sequence (DNA): TGTGCCAGCAGCTTAGTTGGTGTGATCACTGAAGCTTTCTTT. The rearrangement uses TRBV7-9 and TRBJ1-1, with D uncertain. Trimming removed 1 base at V and 4 bases at J, with 10 bases between. This CDR3 region has 14 residues. Germline lookup yields CDR1 SEHNR and CDR2 FQNEAQ (reference sequence).

This clonotype was detected many times. J is TRBJ1-5 and V is TRBV3-1; D remains unclear. The CDR3 is 14 amino acids. The V gene lost 2 bases and the J gene lost 2 bases, with 7 bases spanning the gap. CDR1 LGHDT and CDR2 YNNKEL come from the germline V gene (reference sequence). The CDR3 reads CASSQMAGNQPQHF. CDR3 coding DNA: TGTGCCAGCAGCCAAATGGCTGGCAATCAGCCCCAGCATTTT.

V and J are TRBV18 and TRBJ1-1; the D gene is possibly TRBD1 (5 bases). This CDR3 is 15 amino acids long. V lost 4 bases to trimming and J lost 3 bases, with 15 bases between them. The germline V gene encodes CDR1 KGHSH and CDR2 LQKENI. CDR3 coding DNA: TGTGCCAGCTCACGGGCGGGGGACCCGTACACTGAAGCTTTCTTT. It is translated as CASSRAGDPYTEAFF.

This clonotype was recorded at least ten times. V and J are TRBV6-5 and TRBJ1-1, with 7 positions matching TRBD1. V lost 2 bases, J lost 5 bases, and 8 bases stayed unmatched. This CDR3 is 15 amino acids long. Germline V gene lookup returns CDR1 MNHEY and CDR2 SVGAGI. In DNA form, the CDR3 reads TGTGCCAGCAGTTACGTTGACAGGGATTTAACTGAAGCTTTCTTT. Amino acid sequence: CASSYVDRDLTEAFF.

This clonotype was picked up a small number of times. The V call is TRBV7-2, the J call TRBJ1-6, with D perhaps matching TRBD1 (6 bases). This CDR3 spans 16 amino acids. V lost 8 bases and J lost 2, with 16 bases in between. CDR1 is SGHTA, CDR2 FQGNSA, per germline. The CDR3 bases are TGTGCCAGCCGCATGGCCGGGACAACCTATAATTCACCCCTCCACTTT. The encoded protein is CASRMAGTTYNSPLHF.

The sample holds many counts of this clonotype. V and J are TRBV28 and TRBJ2-7; 8 bases map to TRBD1. CDR1 MDHEN and CDR2 SYDVKM come from the germline V gene. This CDR3 has 14 residues. J gave up 2 bases and V 5 bases, and 5 bases lay outside the gene matches. The CDR3 sequence is CASSRQGLPYEQYV. CDR3 coding DNA: TGTGCCAGCAGTCGACAGGGGTTGCCCTACGAGCAGTACGTC.

This clonotype was seen many times. J is TRBJ2-3 and V is TRBV5-1; 9 bases are shared with TRBD2. The CDR3 has 17 amino acids. Germline V gene sequence: CDR1 SGHRS, CDR2 YFSETQ. V shed 4 bases, J shed 0 bases, and the junction held 9 bases outside the gene matches. CDR3 nucleotide sequence: TGCGCCAGCAGCGTGAAAGCGGGGGGCCTTAGCACAGATACGCAGTATTTT. It specifies CASSVKAGGLSTDTQYF.

This clonotype was counted many times. The rearrangement uses TRBV5-4 and TRBJ2-5; 9 bases agree with TRBD2. The junction had 4 bases not matched to a gene; V was cut back by 2 bases and J by 2 bases. The CDR3 loop spans 15 amino acids. Germline loops: CDR1 SGHNT, CDR2 YYREEE (reference sequence). DNA of the CDR3: TGTGCCAGCAGCTTACCTAGCGGGATTCAAGAGACCCAGTACTTC. It codes for CASSLPSGIQETQYF. The full variable domain, in which reference TRBV5-4 and TRBJ2-5 provide the parts outside the CDR3, is ETGVTQSPTHLIKTRGQQVTLRCSSQSGHNTVSWYQQALGQGPQFIFQYYREEENGRGNFPPRFSGLQFPNYSSELNVNALELDDSALYLCASSLPSGIQETQYFGPGTRLLVL.

There are many counts of this clonotype. The J gene is TRBJ2-7, the V gene TRBV30; D is possibly TRBD1 (5 bases). The CDR3 extends over 11 amino acids. CDR1 GTSNPN and CDR2 SVGIG come from the germline V gene (reference sequence). Trimming pared 7 bases from V and 4 bases from J, leaving 11 bases between. Here the CDR3 reads CALATVYEQYF. As DNA, the CDR3 is TGTGCCTTGGCGACAGTTTACGAGCAGTACTTC.

Ten or more counts support this clonotype. This chain joins TRBV3-1 and TRBJ1-1; D is perhaps TRBD1 (6 bases). Germline-derived CDR1 and CDR2 are LGHDT and YNNKEL (reference sequence). V was trimmed by 5 bases and J by 5 bases, leaving 15 bases between them. The CDR3 has 14 amino acids. DNA of the CDR3: TGTGCCAGCAGCGAGCGTACAGGGAGGACTGAAGCTTTCTTT. This sequence encodes CASSERTGRTEAFF.

This clonotype has at least ten counts. This chain uses TRBV5-1 with TRBJ2-3; D is uncertain. CDR3 length: 15 residues. The V gene's germline CDR1 is SGHRS and CDR2 YFSETQ. The germline V and J ends were trimmed by 0 bases and 4 bases, with 12 bases remaining between them. CDR3 region: CASSLGLTAADTQYF. The CDR3 nucleotides read TGCGCCAGCAGCTTGGGACTTACGGCGGCAGATACGCAGTATTTT.

This clonotype was seen at least ten times. The chain has TRBV5-6 and TRBJ2-2; D remains ambiguous. Germline V gene sequence: CDR1 SGHDT, CDR2 YYEEEE. The CDR3 extends over 12 amino acids. V gave up 4 bases and J gave up 1 base, with 2 bases separating them. This chain's CDR3 is CASSQNTGELFF. In DNA, the CDR3 is TGTGCCAGCAGCCAGAACACCGGGGAGCTGTTTTTT. The full variable domain, in which reference TRBV5-6 and TRBJ2-2 provide the parts outside the CDR3, is DAGVTQSPTHLIKTRGQQVTLRCSPKSGHDTVSWYQQALGQGPQFIFQYYEEEERQRGNFPDRFSGHQFPNYSSELNVNALLLGDSALYLCASSQNTGELFFGEGSRLTVL.

Ten or more counts support this clonotype. The V and J genes are TRBV24-1 and TRBJ2-3, with 7 bases identical to TRBD1. The length of the CDR3 is 15 residues. CDR1 and CDR2 from the germline V gene are KGHDR and SFDVKD. The V and J ends lost 9 bases and 0 bases, in that order; junction bases with no gene match: 8. For the CDR3, the DNA is TGTGCCACCGGAACAGGGGCCTTTAGCACAGATACGCAGTATTTT. It translates to CATGTGAFSTDTQYF.